This T cell receptor beta chain was retrieved from a study of blood T cell repertoires in COVID-19. As for the study in general: Sites in the United States, Italy and Spain provided acute and convalescent COVID-19 samples. Nucleic acid was either cDNA or gDNA, and it came from T cells, B-cell-depleted T cells, or PBMCs.

Only in-frame clones appear in the TCRdb table, and some are missing; sequencing was by immunoSEQ multiplex PCR. The profile covers roughly 150,000 clones, with 87% appearing a single time and about 4.7% taken by the ten largest. The table lists this clone with a count of one. This CDR3 has 18 amino acids. J was trimmed by 7 bases and V by 2 bases; bases with no gene match: 13. V usage is TRBV6-7 and J usage is TRBJ1-6; 8 bases are shared with TRBD1. TRBV6-7 is an ORF, and what it does is uncertain. The origin of this receptor is a human donor in a cohort sampled during active COVID-19. The source material was peripheral blood. CDR3 residues: CASSYNRNRTGRNSPLHF. CDR3 in DNA: TGTGCCAGCAGTTACAACCGCAATCGGACAGGGAGGAATTCACCCCTCCACTTT.